The 21 T cell receptor beta chains in this list originate from one sample, sequenced in a study of post-analysis software for immune sequencing data. Study-wide results and limits: Among four or five TRBV segments more frequent in patients than controls were TRBV5-6, TRBV5-1 and TRBV20-1.

These receptors have no known antigen. Every TCR beta cDNA library bore unique molecular identifiers. MiXCR, run by TCRdb on the PCR reads, gives a single entry per CDR3 protein. The sample holds approximately 180,000 distinct CDR3 sequences, approximately 30% seen once. Sequenced sample: blood. The receptors stem from a girl aged 10-17 years with multiple sclerosis.

This clonotype appeared many times. One end of the junction is discordant with germline, which a read error may explain. The chain links TRBV5-1 to TRBJ2-7, with D uncertain. The germline CDR1 and CDR2 sequences are SGHRS and YFSETQ. There are 15 residues in the CDR3. The CDR3: CASRFSHPEIYEQYF. The DNA for the CDR3 is TGCGCCAGCCGCTTTTCACACCCCGAGATCTACGAGCAGTACTTC.

The chain is built from TRBV5-1 and TRBJ2-2; TRBD2 matches at 11 bases. V was pared by 3 bases and J by 4 bases, with 2 bases of the junction left unmatched. CDR1 SGHRS and CDR2 YFSETQ come from the germline V gene. This CDR3 spans 15 amino acids. The CDR3 DNA sequence: TGCGCCAGCAGCTCGACTAGCGGGGTCACCGGGGAGCTGTTTTTT. Residues: CASSSTSGVTGELFF.

The V call is TRBV5-1, the J call TRBJ1-1, with D uncertain. The CDR3 consists of 12 residues. V shed 4 bases and J shed 8 bases, with 12 bases lying between them. Germline CDR1 and CDR2: SGHRS and YFSETQ. For the CDR3, the DNA is TGCGCCAGCAGCGATCGACTGGGCGAAGCTTTCTTT. It encodes CASSDRLGEAFF.

This clonotype occurred many times. The gene calls are TRBV30 and TRBJ2-5, with D unclear. The V gene's germline CDR1 is GTSNPN and CDR2 SVGIG (reference sequence). V was shortened by 5 bases and J by 5 bases, with 6 bases between the two germline ends. The CDR3 totals 10 residues. Written as DNA, the CDR3 is TGTGCCTGGGGTTTGGAGACCCAGTACTTC. It is translated as CAWGLETQYF.

This clonotype was found a few times. The V and J genes are TRBV5-1 and TRBJ2-3; TRBD1 or TRBD2 may be the D gene (5 bases each). CDR1 and CDR2 from the germline V gene are SGHRS and YFSETQ. The V and J ends lost 1 base and 2 bases respectively, with 20 bases between them. The CDR3 is made up of 18 amino acids. This CDR3 is CASSLILGTHHSTDTQYF. CDR3 DNA sequence: TGCGCCAGCAGCTTGATTTTAGGGACCCACCACTCCACAGATACGCAGTATTTT. Full variable domain (missing parts from reference TRBV5-1 and TRBJ2-3): KAGVTQTPRYLIKTRGQQVTLSCSPISGHRSVSWYQQTPGQGLQFLFEYFSETQRNKGNFPGRFSGRQFSNSRSEMNVSTLELGDSALYLCASSLILGTHHSTDTQYFGPGTRLTVL.

This clonotype was detected only a few times. The V call is TRBV28, the J call TRBJ2-7; D might be TRBD1 (6 bases). Trimming removed 5 bases from V and 4 bases from J, with 18 bases in between. This CDR3 has 15 residues. Germline values: CDR1 MDHEN, CDR2 SYDVKM. CDR3 sequence (DNA): TGTGCCAGCAGTGAAGCAGGGGTGAAGTGGTACGAGCAGTACTTC. Protein sequence: CASSEAGVKWYEQYF.

This clonotype was observed many times. The rearrangement uses TRBV12-3 or TRBV12-4 and TRBJ1-5; D gene ambiguous. V lost 6 bases and J lost 3, with 12 bases in between. The CDR3 runs 14 residues. The DNA of the CDR3 is TGTGCCAGCAGCTCGACAAAAAACAATCAGCCCCAGCATTTT. This codes for CASSSTKNNQPQHF.

This clonotype came up once. The chain couples TRBV3-1 to TRBJ2-4; weak D call: TRBD1 (5 bases). The CDR3 is made up of 11 amino acids. V gave up 8 bases and J gave up 13 bases, with 15 bases separating them. The germline V gene has CDR1 LGHDT and CDR2 YNNKEL (reference sequence). The CDR3 region has the DNA TGTGCCAGCGCAGACAGTTACGGGCAGTACTTC. Residues: CASADSYGQYF. Drawing the rest from reference TRBV3-1 and TRBJ2-4, the complete variable domain is DTAVSQTPKYLVTQMGNDKSIKCEQNLGHDTMYWYKQDSKKFLKIMFSYNNKELIINETVPNRFSPKSPDKAHLNLHINSLELGDSAVYFCASADSYGQYFGAGTRLSVL.

The table lists this clonotype with many counts. The chain recombines TRBV4-1 with TRBJ2-7; D is perhaps TRBD1 (5 bases). The CDR3 length is 13 residues. V lost 0 bases and J 6 bases, leaving 9 bases between the germline ends. Germline-derived CDR1 and CDR2 are MGHRA and YSYEKL. The CDR3 nucleotides read TGCGCCAGCAGCCAAGATGTCCAGGGCGAGCAGTACTTC. Protein sequence: CASSQDVQGEQYF.

This clonotype has only a few counts. This chain joins TRBV3-1 and TRBJ1-2; D perhaps matches TRBD1 (5 bases). Germline V gene lookup returns CDR1 LGHDT and CDR2 YNNKEL (reference sequence). Trimming left V 8 bases short and J 4 bases short, with 14 bases between. This CDR3 comprises 13 residues. The CDR3: CASPMGRIYGYTF. The DNA for the CDR3 is TGTGCCAGCCCTATGGGGCGGATCTATGGCTACACCTTC.

This clonotype was seen a handful of times. The rearrangement uses TRBV5-1 and TRBJ1-1; D gene unclear. The CDR3 loop spans 15 amino acids. Germline V gives CDR1 SGHRS, CDR2 YFSETQ. Trimming pared 2 bases from V and 1 base from J, leaving 12 bases between. The CDR3 region is CASSLERAGNTEAFF. The CDR3 nucleotides read TGCGCCAGCAGCTTAGAGAGGGCAGGGAACACTGAAGCTTTCTTT.

This clonotype was counted a few times. This may come from a read error, since a much larger clone is one base off. V and J are TRBV6-6 and TRBJ2-5; D not resolved. Germline V gene lookup returns CDR1 MNHNY and CDR2 SVGAGI (reference sequence). The CDR3 sequence is 15 residues long. V dropped 0 bases and J dropped 11 bases, with 19 bases sitting between them. The chain's CDR3 is CASSYSSAIYNEQYF. CDR3 sequence (DNA): TGTGCCAGCAGTTACTCTTCGGCCATTTACAATGAGCAGTACTTC.

This clonotype has more than one count but fewer than ten. The chain is built from TRBV7-2 and TRBJ2-6; 14 bases are shared with TRBD2. V gave up 1 base and J gave up 2 bases; unmatched junction bases: 4. The CDR3 consists of 19 residues. The germline V gene encodes CDR1 SGHTA and CDR2 FQGNSA. The CDR3 loop is CASSLVGLAGVTGANVLTF. The CDR3 DNA sequence: TGTGCCAGCAGCTTAGTGGGACTAGCGGGGGTTACTGGGGCCAACGTCCTGACTTTC.

This clonotype was seen repeatedly, ten times or more. J is TRBJ2-5 and V is TRBV6-2 or TRBV6-3; D is undetermined. Germline CDR1 reads MNHEY; CDR2 reads SVGEGT. This CDR3 comprises 14 residues. V lost 2 bases, J lost 0 bases, and 7 bases lay in between. DNA for the CDR3: TGTGCCAGCAGTTACACCGTCTACCAAGAGACCCAGTACTTC. Translating it yields CASSYTVYQETQYF.

This clonotype was recorded only once. A much bigger clone sits one base away, suggesting this may be a read error. The genes are TRBV5-6 and TRBJ2-5; 10 nucleotides line up with TRBD1. With the DNA end fitting TRBJ2-7 better, the J assignment may be wrong. The CDR3 is 15 amino acids. The germline V gene has CDR1 SGHDT and CDR2 YYEEEE. CDR3 amino acids: CASSLLTGGAYEQYF. Written as DNA, the CDR3 is TGTGCCAGCAGCTTGTTGACAGGGGGCGCCTACGAGCAGTACTTC.

The V gene is TRBV5-1, the J gene TRBJ2-4, with TRBD1 matching over 9 bases. With the DNA end fitting TRBJ2-7 better, the J assignment may be wrong. The CDR3 sequence is 14 residues long. Germline V gene data show CDR1 as SGHRS and CDR2 as YFSETQ. CDR3 coding DNA: TGCGCCAGCAGTCCCGGGACAGGGCTGTACGAGCAGTACTTC. Amino acids: CASSPGTGLYEQYF.

A note on this clonotype: Given a much more abundant clone one base away, this may be a read error. This chain links TRBV12-3 or TRBV12-4 with TRBJ1-4; no definite D call. This CDR3 has 15 residues. CDR3 coding DNA: TGTGCCAGCAGCCTCAGGAGGGTAGCTAATGAAGAACTGTTTTTT. Protein sequence: CASSLRRVANEELFF.

The CDR3 region is CASSFGDPTAGELFF. CDR3 bases: TGTGCCAGCAGCTTTGGGGACCCTACCGCCGGGGAGCTGTTTTTT. This chain links TRBV5-6 with TRBJ2-2, with D possibly called TRBD1 or TRBD2 (5 bases each). Germline assignment: CDR1 SGHDT and CDR2 YYEEEE. V lost 2 bases and J lost 6, with 14 bases in between. The CDR3 loop spans 15 amino acids. Complete variable domain (other parts from reference TRBV5-6 and TRBJ2-2): DAGVTQSPTHLIKTRGQQVTLRCSPKSGHDTVSWYQQALGQGPQFIFQYYEEEERQRGNFPDRFSGHQFPNYSSELNVNALLLGDSALYLCASSFGDPTAGELFFGEGSRLTVL.

This clonotype was observed at least ten times. This chain joins TRBV12-3 or TRBV12-4 and TRBJ2-1; 8 bases fit TRBD2. The CDR3 sequence is 13 residues long. Unmatched junction bases numbered 6, after V lost 7 bases and J lost 7 bases. The CDR3 DNA follows: TGTGCCAGCATCTCAGAGCGGGAGAATGAGCAGTTCTTC. It codes for CASISERENEQFF.

This clonotype turned up a few times. Possible read error: a much larger clone is one base away. The rearrangement links TRBV28 to TRBJ2-5, with D tentatively TRBD2 (6 bases). The CDR3 has 13 residues. Germline V gives CDR1 MDHEN, CDR2 SYDVKM. CDR3 sequence reads: CASSVADQGTQYF. The CDR3 DNA follows: TGTGCCAGCAGTGTAGCGGACCAAGGGACCCAGTACTTC.

V usage is TRBV3-1 and J usage is TRBJ2-3, with TRBD2 matching 9 bases. Germline V gene data show CDR1 as LGHDT and CDR2 as YNNKEL (reference sequence). Trimming cost V 7 bases and J 6 bases; bases outside gene matches: 8. This CDR3 is built from 14 residues. This CDR3 is CASTWGLASDTQYF. The CDR3 DNA is TGTGCCAGCACCTGGGGACTAGCATCGGATACGCAGTATTTT.